This TCR beta chain is drawn from a study of blood T cell repertoires in COVID-19. Overall study context: Acute and convalescent COVID-19 samples came from the United States, Italy and Spain.

How the authors handled the data: Amplified reference gene primers provided the basis for estimating nucleated cell counts. Some clones are missing from TCRdb's copy, which holds only in-frame ones; the method was immunoSEQ multiplex PCR. Clone size and the V and J calls come from that table; the DNA yielded D and trimming. This table holds about 130,000 clones, 88% found once. V was cut by 4 bases and J by 3 bases, with 8 bases left in between. This CDR3 has 13 residues. The germline V gene encodes CDR1 KGHSH and CDR2 LQKENI. The sample was peripheral blood. V is TRBV18 and J is TRBJ2-3, with D possibly matching TRBD2 (5 bases). The sequence was collected from a man in his 70s with active COVID-19. This CDR3 reads CASSLGRTDTQYF. The DNA for the CDR3 is TGTGCCAGCTCACTTGGGAGAACAGATACGCAGTATTTT.